The TCR beta chain under discussion was sequenced for a study of shared clonotypes between healthy human individuals. Across the whole study: Donors consisted of two women and a few men between 18 and 49. Findings and limits, study-wide: A limitation of the genetic and exposure-history diversity represented arose from few donors.

CD4+ cells underwent separation, giving CD45RA+ naive and CD45RA-negative memory subsets. As to this clone: Its antigen is not identified.

Sequencing was at deep level. Here immunoSEQ multiplex PCR was the method, and the copy in TCRdb shows in-frame clones only, minus some. The sample consists of 2 million to 2.5 million clones, approximately 93% of them appearing once. Sequencing input: naive CD4+ T cells from PBMCs. The subset is: CD45RA+ positively selected. This receptor was obtained from a man younger than 35 in good health. Some clones in this sample may be carry-over from other donors' samples.

The chain's CDR3 is CASTPHRVGDQETQYF. In DNA form, the CDR3 reads TGCGCCAGCACGCCCCACAGAGTGGGGGACCAAGAGACCCAGTACTTC. V and J are TRBV10-1 and TRBJ2-5; either TRBD1 or TRBD2 may supply D (5 bases each). V dropped 7 bases and J dropped 0 bases, with 18 bases sitting between them. Per germline, CDR1 WNHNN and CDR2 SYGVQD (reference sequence). This CDR3 is built from 16 residues.